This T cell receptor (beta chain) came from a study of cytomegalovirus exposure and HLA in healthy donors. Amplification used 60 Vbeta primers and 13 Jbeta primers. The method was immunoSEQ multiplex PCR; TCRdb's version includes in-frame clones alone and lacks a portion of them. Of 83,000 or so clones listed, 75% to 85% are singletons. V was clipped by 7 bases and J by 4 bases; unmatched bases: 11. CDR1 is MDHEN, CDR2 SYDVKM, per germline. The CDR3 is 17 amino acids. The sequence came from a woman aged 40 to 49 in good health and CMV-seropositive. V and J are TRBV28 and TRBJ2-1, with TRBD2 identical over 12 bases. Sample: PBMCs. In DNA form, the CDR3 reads TGTGCCAGCACCCAGGCTAGCGGGAGGGCCTGGTACAATGAGCAGTTCTTC. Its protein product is CASTQASGRAWYNEQFF.